This entry lists 8 T cell receptor beta chains sequenced from one sample in a study of cytomegalovirus exposure and HLA in healthy donors. The PCR was carried out with 60 Vbeta primers and 13 Jbeta primers. Data came from immunoSEQ multiplex PCR; TCRdb stores just in-frame clones and leaves some out. Its clone listing holds approximately 47,000 clones. What was sequenced was PBMCs. Receptor source: a male donor in good health and CMV-seronegative.

The J gene is TRBJ2-3, the V gene TRBV18; 7 bases are a match to TRBD1. J was trimmed by 0 bases and V by 0 bases; bases with no gene match: 3. From germline, CDR1 is KGHSH and CDR2 LQKENI. CDR3 size: 16 residues. The CDR3, as DNA: TGTGCCAGCTCACCACCGACAGGGTTGAGCACAGATACGCAGTATTTT. Amino acids: CASSPPTGLSTDTQYF.

The chain is built from TRBV10-1 and TRBJ1-2; D is perhaps TRBD1 (5 bases). V lost 6 bases to trimming and J lost 3 bases, with 14 bases between them. The CDR3 is 14 residues long. The germline gives CDR1 WNHNN, CDR2 SYGVQD (reference sequence). This chain's CDR3 is CASRLSGIDYGYTF. The DNA of the CDR3 is TGCGCCAGCAGGTTGTCAGGGATTGACTATGGCTACACCTTC.

The chain recombines TRBV7-2 with TRBJ2-7; a weak D match, TRBD1 (6 bases). The CDR3 covers 15 residues. Trimming took off 5 bases at V and 1 base at J, with 15 bases between the two ends. In germline, CDR1 is SGHTA, CDR2 FQGNSA. The CDR3 DNA reads as TGTGCCAGCAGCATCCGGGACATCGATTCCTACGAGCAGTACTTC. The encoded protein is CASSIRDIDSYEQYF.

The V gene is TRBV5-1, the J gene TRBJ1-4; 7 bases fit TRBD1. The CDR3 sequence is 14 residues long. With V trimmed by 4 bases and J by 6 bases, 6 bases remained unmatched. Germline V gene data show CDR1 as SGHRS and CDR2 as YFSETQ. CDR3 DNA: TGCGCCAGCAGCCCGGGACAGAACGATGAAAAACTGTTTTTT. This sequence encodes CASSPGQNDEKLFF.

The J gene is TRBJ2-2, the V gene TRBV30; TRBD1 matches 7 bases. The CDR3 covers 12 residues. Germline CDR1 reads GTSNPN; CDR2 reads SVGIG (reference sequence). The J segment lost 6 bases and the V segment lost 6 bases, leaving 4 bases of the junction unmatched. The CDR3 loop is CACGQVSGELFF. The CDR3 bases are TGTGCCTGCGGACAGGTATCCGGGGAGCTGTTTTTT.

The chain has TRBV9 and TRBJ2-1, with 8 bases matching TRBD1. The CDR3 covers 15 residues. Losses at the gene ends were 3 bases for V and 5 bases for J; bases not matched to a gene: 7. Germline CDR1 is SGDLS and CDR2 is YYNGEE. CDR3 DNA sequence: TGTGCCAGCAGCGGAGGCGGGACAGGAAACAATGAGCAGTTCTTC. Its protein is CASSGGGTGNNEQFF.

This chain links TRBV6-5 with TRBJ1-5; 8 bases are shared with TRBD1. J was trimmed by 4 bases and V by 6 bases; bases with no gene match: 5. Germline CDR1 and CDR2: MNHEY and SVGAGI. The CDR3 runs to 14 residues. CDR3 in DNA: TGTGCCAGCAGACGGACAGGGAGAAATCAGCCCCAGCATTTT. Encoded protein: CASRRTGRNQPQHF.

The chain carries TRBV29-1 and TRBJ1-1, with D tentatively TRBD1 (6 bases). The CDR3 has 13 amino acids. Germline assignment: CDR1 SQVTM and CDR2 ANQGSEA. V lost 4 bases, J lost 1 base, and 10 bases lay in between. CDR3 protein: CSVGEGGNTEAFF. CDR3 DNA sequence: TGCAGCGTTGGTGAAGGGGGGAACACTGAAGCTTTCTTT.